The 12 T cell receptor beta chains below all came from one sample that was sequenced in a study of CD8 T cells in seronegative destructive rheumatoid arthritis. Sequencing was performed with immunoSEQ multiplex PCR; in TCRdb, only in-frame clones are kept and a portion is missing. Here the sample spans about 4,100 clones, more than 60% being singletons. What was sequenced was CD8+ T cells from blood. Every receptor here comes from a woman aged 50-70 years with seronegative destructive rheumatoid arthritis.

This chain joins TRBV5-6 and TRBJ2-2; 7 bases match TRBD2. The CDR3 totals 14 residues. The J segment lost 6 bases and the V segment lost 0 bases, leaving 2 bases of the junction unmatched. Germline CDR1 and CDR2: SGHDT and YYEEEE. CDR3 coding DNA: TGTGCCAGCAGCTTGGGACTAGCATCCGGGGAGCTGTTTTTT. Protein product: CASSLGLASGELFF.

A few counts support this clone. This sequence joins TRBV11-3 and TRBJ2-7; 11 positions agree with TRBD1. The CDR3 spans 15 residues. In germline, CDR1 is SGHNT, CDR2 YENEEA. V shed 2 bases, J shed 6 bases, and the junction held 6 bases outside the gene matches. CDR3 in DNA: TGTGCCAGCAGCTTAACCGCCGGGACAGGGGGCGAGCAGTACTTC. This translates into CASSLTAGTGGEQYF.

The genes are TRBV6-5 and TRBJ2-1; D unresolved. V lost 6 bases and J lost 5, with 11 bases in between. Germline loops: CDR1 MNHEY, CDR2 SVGAGI. The CDR3 length is 13 residues. DNA of the CDR3: TGTGCCAGCAGCGTCGGGTCCCACAATGAGCAGTTCTTC. The encoded protein is CASSVGSHNEQFF.

This chain uses TRBV2 with TRBJ1-5; TRBD1 might be the D (6 bases). The V end was cut by 7 bases, the J end by 6 bases, with 13 bases between. The length of the CDR3 is 13 residues. Germline CDR1 SNHLY, CDR2 FYNNEI. In nucleotides, the CDR3 is TGTGCCAGCAAGGACAGTCTAAGTCAGCCCCAGCATTTT. Its translation is CASKDSLSQPQHF.

To note about this clone: This sample also contains other DNA sequences that code for the same CDR3. The genes are TRBV6-1 and TRBJ2-7; 8 nucleotides align to TRBD1. CDR1 and CDR2 (germline): MNHNS, SASEGT. The V and J ends lost 2 bases and 0 bases, in that order; junction bases with no gene match: 3. The CDR3 has 15 residues. The CDR3 DNA reads TGTGCCAGCAGTGAATGGGGGACAGGCTCCTACGAGCAGTACTTC. Amino acids: CASSEWGTGSYEQYF.

In this sample, this clone turned up once. The V gene is TRBV7-6, the J gene TRBJ2-2, with D perhaps TRBD2 (6 bases). Germline V gives CDR1 SGHVS, CDR2 FNYEAQ. Between the trimmed V and J ends, which lost 0 bases and 0 bases, there was a span of 11 bases. CDR3 length: 17 amino acids. As DNA, the CDR3 is TGTGCCAGCAGCTTAGCGTTGGCGGGGACGAACACCGGGGAGCTGTTTTTT. Translated: CASSLALAGTNTGELFF.

This rearrangement joins TRBV9 to TRBJ1-1; D is undetermined. Germline V gene lookup returns CDR1 SGDLS and CDR2 YYNGEE. Trimming left V 0 bases short and J 7 bases short, with 13 bases between. This CDR3 spans 14 amino acids. This CDR3 is CASSVGNSGGEAFF. Here the CDR3 DNA reads TGTGCCAGCAGCGTAGGGAACAGTGGAGGTGAAGCTTTCTTT.

In this sample, this clone turned up once. The rearrangement uses TRBV20-1 and TRBJ1-1, with TRBD1 as a possible D gene (6 bases). Trimming left V 3 bases short and J 9 bases short, with 11 bases between. Germline V gene lookup returns CDR1 DFQATT and CDR2 SNEGSKA (reference sequence). This CDR3 contains 11 residues. The CDR3 region is CSARQGFQAFF. CDR3 nucleotide sequence: TGCAGTGCTAGGCAGGGGTTCCAAGCTTTCTTT.

The chain is built from TRBV27 and TRBJ2-7; a weak D match, TRBD2 (6 bases). V gave up 3 bases and J gave up 3 bases, with 9 bases separating them. The CDR3 covers 13 residues. Germline assignment: CDR1 MNHEY and CDR2 SMNVEV (reference sequence). CDR3 nucleotides: TGTGCCAGCAGTTTCAGGGAGGACTACGAGCAGTACTTC. Translated: CASSFREDYEQYF.

Sample share makes this clone medium-sized. The chain combines TRBV6-5 with TRBJ1-5; a possible D gene is TRBD1 (6 bases). V was cut by 6 bases and J by 2 bases, with 11 bases left in between. Germline assignment: CDR1 MNHEY and CDR2 SVGAGI. The CDR3 totals 14 residues. In DNA form, the CDR3 reads TGTGCCAGCAGGTCTACAGGGCGCAATCAGCCCCAGCATTTT. Translating it yields CASRSTGRNQPQHF.

Details on this clone: One end of the junction varies from germline; a read error may be responsible. The V call is TRBV6-5, the J call TRBJ2-5; TRBD1 might be the D (6 bases). The germline CDR1 and CDR2 sequences are MNHEY and SVGAGI. The CDR3 covers 9 residues. The DNA for the CDR3 is TGTGCCAGCAGTGAAGCAGGGGACTTC. Its protein is CASSEAGDF.

V gene TRBV7-9 combines with J gene TRBJ2-1; 9 bases agree with TRBD1. Germline V gene sequence: CDR1 SEHNR, CDR2 FQNEAQ (reference sequence). The V gene end was trimmed by 5 bases and the J gene end by 7 bases; junction bases not matched to a gene: 9. The CDR3 has 15 amino acids. The CDR3 here is CASSSGTGFGNEQFF. The CDR3, as DNA: TGTGCCAGCAGCAGTGGGACAGGGTTTGGGAATGAGCAGTTCTTC.